Listed below are T cell receptor beta chains from one sample, sequenced in a study of blood T cell repertoires in COVID-19. The data were produced by immunoSEQ multiplex PCR, yet TCRdb's version contains in-frame clones alone and is incomplete. The sample comprises 130,000 to 150,000 clones, 80% of which are singletons, and approximately 3.5% rests with the top ten. The sample comprised peripheral blood. The receptors were sampled from a man between 65 and 79 years old who had recovered from COVID-19. Both conserved end residues are part of each CDR3. Each record gives: V gene, CDR3 length, clone size, J gene, D gene, CDR3 DNA, CDR3 protein. A D gene is named only where the DNA matches it firmly. Clone size is shown for a subset of rows, as once, few, many or a class of expanded clone.

>TRBV9|15|once|TRBJ1-6|TRBD1
TGTGCCAGCAGCGAGGGGACAGGGGAGAGTTCACCCCTCCACTTT
CASSEGTGESSPLHF
>TRBV30|13|NA|TRBJ1-1|NA
TGTGCCTGGACCCCAGGCCGTTACACTGAAGCTTTCTTT
CAWTPGRYTEAFF
>TRBV15|15|NA|TRBJ1-1|NA
TGTGCCACCAGCAGTCCGGTAGCTTTGAACACTGAAGCTTTCTTT
CATSSPVALNTEAFF
>TRBV2|16|NA|TRBJ1-4|TRBD1
TGTGCCAGCAGAGCGGACAGGGGGGGGGTTAATGAAAAACTGTTTTTT
CASRADRGGVNEKLFF
>TRBV27|14|few|TRBJ1-1|NA
TGTGCCAGCAGGGTGCGGGGCGTAGGGACTGAAGCTTTCTTT
CASRVRGVGTEAFF
>TRBV5-1|15|NA|TRBJ1-1|NA
TGCGCCAGCAGCTTGGCCAGTCCTGCTAACACTGAAGCTTTCTTT
CASSLASPANTEAFF
>TRBV6-5|13|once|TRBJ1-2|NA
TGTGCCAGCAGTTACTCCAGGGACTATGGCTACACCTTC
CASSYSRDYGYTF
>TRBV7-9|17|NA|TRBJ2-1|TRBD1
TGTGCCAGCAGCCCGCGTGTCGGGACAGGGGCTTTCAATGAGCAGTTCTTC
CASSPRVGTGAFNEQFF
>TRBV6-5|15|once|TRBJ1-1|TRBD1
TGTGCCAGCAGTTACGACAGGGTTGGGGACACTGAAGCTTTCTTT
CASSYDRVGDTEAFF
>TRBV19|15|NA|TRBJ1-6|TRBD1
TGTGCCAGTAGCATACAGGGGACAAATAATTCACCCCTCCACTTT
CASSIQGTNNSPLHF
>TRBV7-9|14|NA|TRBJ2-5|NA
TGTGCCAGCAGCAACGGAGGAGTGAGGGAGACCCAGTACTTC
CASSNGGVRETQYF
>TRBV29-1|13|NA|TRBJ2-5|TRBD2
TGCAGCGTTCCGGGACTAGGGCAAGAGACCCAGTACTTC
CSVPGLGQETQYF
>TRBV27|15|NA|TRBJ1-1|NA
TGTGCCAGCAGAATAGCCCGGAGGCCGAACACTGAAGCTTTCTTT
CASRIARRPNTEAFF
>TRBV7-2|14|few|TRBJ1-2|NA
TGTGCCAGCAGCTCCCGACTCTCGACGGGTGGCTACACCTTC
CASSSRLSTGGYTF
>TRBV7-8|13|NA|TRBJ1-2|NA
TGTGCCAGCAGCTTGGGACAAGACTATGGCTACACCTTC
CASSLGQDYGYTF
>TRBV7-8|19|NA|TRBJ2-6|TRBD1
TGTGCCAGCAGCTCCTTCGTCCCGGGACAGTCCTCTGGGGCCAACGTCCTGACTTTC
CASSSFVPGQSSGANVLTF
>TRBV7-9|17|once|TRBJ1-1|NA
TGTGCCAGCAGCTTAGACAGAGGGCTGGGAACCGGCACTGAAGCTTTCTTT
CASSLDRGLGTGTEAFF
>TRBV7-6|16|once|TRBJ2-1|TRBD2
TGTGCCAGCAGCCGTTATCCGGGACTAGCCGGGAATGAGCAGTTCTTC
CASSRYPGLAGNEQFF
>TRBV5-1|17|NA|TRBJ1-3|NA
TGCGCCAGCAGCTTGGGGTTTCCGGAGGGATCTGGAAACACCATATATTTT
CASSLGFPEGSGNTIYF
>TRBV30|13|NA|TRBJ1-1|TRBD1
TGTGCCTGGATAAGCGGGACAGGGTCTCGGGCTTTCTTT
CAWISGTGSRAFF
>TRBV6-2/TRBV6-3|13|NA|TRBJ2-7|NA
TGTGCCAGCAGTTACGAACTAGACTACGAGCAGTACTTC
CASSYELDYEQYF
>TRBV7-9|16|NA|TRBJ2-5|NA
TGTGCCAGCAGCCCCCGGTCGGGCGGGGTTGGGGAGACCCAGTACTTC
CASSPRSGGVGETQYF
>TRBV29-1|13|NA|TRBJ1-4|TRBD1
TGCAGCGTTGAAGCACAGGGGAGCGAAAAACTGTTTTTT
CSVEAQGSEKLFF
>TRBV12-2|20|NA|TRBJ2-5|NA
TGTGCAAGTCGCTTAAGGGTTAGGGTGCTTAGCGGTCAACGGCGGGAGACCCAGTACTTC
CASRLRVRVLSGQRRETQYF
>TRBV7-9|14|few|TRBJ2-1|NA
TGTGCCAGCAGCTTAGTTGGTAGCGAGGATGAGCAGTTCTTC
CASSLVGSEDEQFF
>TRBV10-3|15|few|TRBJ2-1|TRBD2
TGTGCCATCAGCGGTATAGCGGGAGGGTGGAATGAGCAGTTCTTC
CAISGIAGGWNEQFF
>TRBV5-8|15|NA|TRBJ2-6|NA
TGTGCCAGCAGCTTGGACGGGGCTGGGGCCAACGTCCTGACTTTC
CASSLDGAGANVLTF
>TRBV7-2|15|NA|TRBJ1-4|NA
TGTGCCAGCAGCTTACCTCCGGGACTTGGTGAAAAACTGTTTTTT
CASSLPPGLGEKLFF
>TRBV19|16|NA|TRBJ1-5|NA
TGTGCCAGTAGTCCCCTGGGGGGGTGGAACAATCAGCCCCAGCATTTT
CASSPLGGWNNQPQHF
>TRBV5-8|16|NA|TRBJ2-5|TRBD2
TGTGCCAGCAGCTTTCCTCGGGAGGGATTAGAAGAGACCCAGTACTTC
CASSFPREGLEETQYF
>TRBV21-1|13|once|TRBJ2-7|NA
TGTGCCAGCAGCCCGAGGACAGACTACGAGCAGTACTTC
CASSPRTDYEQYF
>TRBV12-3/TRBV12-4|13|NA|TRBJ2-2|NA
TGTGCCAGCAGTTTCTGGGGGGACGGGGAGCTGTTTTTT
CASSFWGDGELFF
>TRBV19|14|NA|TRBJ1-2|NA
TGTGCCAGTAGTATAGCCCGCGGGGACTATGGCTACACCTTC
CASSIARGDYGYTF
>TRBV9|15|once|TRBJ2-7|NA
TGTGCCAGCAGCGTAGATCCGGGAAGCTCGGGTGAGCAGTACTTC
CASSVDPGSSGEQYF
>TRBV7-9|16|NA|TRBJ2-2|TRBD2
TGTGCCAGCAGCTCCCTTCTAGCGGGAGGCATCGGGGAGCTGTTTTTT
CASSSLLAGGIGELFF
>TRBV5-4|14|NA|TRBJ2-5|NA
TGTGCCAGCAGCTTGGATGGCATCGGGGAGACCCAGTACTTC
CASSLDGIGETQYF
>TRBV5-6|12|NA|TRBJ1-1|NA
TGTGCCAGCAGCTTGTCAGGGCTGAAAGCTTTCTTT
CASSLSGLKAFF
>TRBV5-4|15|NA|TRBJ2-3|NA
TGTGCCAGCAGCAAGGACTACCTGGGCGGGGATACGCAGTATTTT
CASSKDYLGGDTQYF
>TRBV9|14|NA|TRBJ2-5|NA
TGTGCCAGCAGCGTAGGGGGGGGCGCCGAGACCCAGTACTTC
CASSVGGGAETQYF
>TRBV18|15|NA|TRBJ2-5|TRBD1
TGTGCCAGCTCACCAGGGACAGATAGTAGAGAGACCCAGTACTTC
CASSPGTDSRETQYF
>TRBV6-2/TRBV6-3|18|NA|TRBJ2-7|NA
TGTGCCAGCAGTTACTCGGCGCTCCAGGGCTATTTTTCCTACGAGCAGTACTTC
CASSYSALQGYFSYEQYF
>TRBV10-3|15|NA|TRBJ2-7|TRBD1
TGTGCCATCAGTGAACCGGCGGGACAGGGTTACGAGCAGTACTTC
CAISEPAGQGYEQYF
>TRBV4-1|18|NA|TRBJ2-7|TRBD1
TGCGCCAGCAGCCAAGAACGGGCAGACAGGGAGATTAACTACGAGCAGTACTTC
CASSQERADREINYEQYF
>TRBV4-1|14|NA|TRBJ2-7|TRBD2
TGCGCCAGCAGCCATTTGACTAGCGGGAGCGAGCAGTACTTC
CASSHLTSGSEQYF
>TRBV10-3|13|once|TRBJ1-2|NA
TGTGCCATCAGTGACCAGGGTGACTATGGCTACACCTTC
CAISDQGDYGYTF
>TRBV4-1|15|NA|TRBJ2-1|TRBD2
TGCGCCAGCAGCCCGGGGACTAGCGGGAACAATGAGCAGTTCTTC
CASSPGTSGNNEQFF
>TRBV10-3|15|NA|TRBJ2-3|TRBD2
TGTGCCATCAGTGAGCCGGGGGGGACCACAGATACGCAGTATTTT
CAISEPGGTTDTQYF
>TRBV6-5|14|NA|TRBJ2-3|NA
TGTGCCACCTCCCACGACAGGAAGACAGATACGCAGTATTTT
CATSHDRKTDTQYF
>TRBV10-3|16|NA|TRBJ2-1|TRBD1
TGTGCCATCAGAACCGGACAGGCGAGCTCCTACAATGAGCAGTTCTTC
CAIRTGQASSYNEQFF
>TRBV5-4|16|NA|TRBJ2-5|TRBD2
TGTGCCAGCAGCTCTTTTGGACTAGCGGGAGGAGAGACCCAGTACTTC
CASSSFGLAGGETQYF
>TRBV12-3/TRBV12-4|13|NA|TRBJ1-2|TRBD1
TGTGCCAGCAGTTTACACAGGGACAGGGACTACACCTTC
CASSLHRDRDYTF
>TRBV18|16|NA|TRBJ2-1|TRBD1
TGTGCCAGCTCACCACCGGGACAGGGTATAGCCAATGAGCAGTTCTTC
CASSPPGQGIANEQFF
>TRBV9|17|NA|TRBJ2-1|NA
TGTGCCAGCAGCGTCACCCGTCTGGCAAGTTTGGCCAATGAGCAGTTCTTC
CASSVTRLASLANEQFF